These T cell receptor beta chains were read from a single sample in a study of identical twins. TCRdb re-derived calls from the 5' RACE reads in MiXCR, one entry per CDR3 protein. The sample lists 200,000 to 250,000 distinct CDR3 sequences, 7% seen once, with roughly 3.4% in the top ten. These same data were also listed under a study on yellow fever vaccine responses in identical twins.

The sample taken for sequencing was memory (CD45RO+) T cells sorted from blood. The receptors stem from a young woman in good health. CDR3s leave out the opening cysteine and the closing phenylalanine or tryptophan. The listing skips clone size in some rows; elsewhere it reads once, few, many or a size class.

cdr3_aa: ASSSLYGYTGELF
clone_size: few
v_call: TRBV5-6

cdr3_aa: ASIWTGSYEQY
clone_size: many
v_call: TRBV2

cdr3_aa: ASKANGNTIY
clone_size: NA
v_call: TRBV28

cdr3_aa: ASSPQNQGETQY
clone_size: NA
v_call: TRBV18

cdr3_aa: ATTPGGRNSGANVLT
clone_size: NA
v_call: TRBV3-1

cdr3_aa: SARVPPNEQF
clone_size: few
v_call: TRBV20-1

cdr3_aa: ASSQYNPGLKGENEQF
clone_size: NA
v_call: TRBV23-1

cdr3_aa: ASGRTGSSYEQY
clone_size: many
v_call: TRBV6-1

cdr3_aa: ASSKGGVRETKY
clone_size: NA
v_call: TRBV21-1

cdr3_aa: ASSFRLAGTDTQY
clone_size: NA
v_call: TRBV5-1